Listed below are T cell receptor beta chains from one sample, sequenced in a study of blood T cell repertoires in COVID-19. Method: immunoSEQ multiplex PCR; TCRdb's copy keeps in-frame clones and lacks some. The sample has over 200,000 clones; around 86% are singletons. Sequenced material: peripheral blood. These receptors were obtained from a human donor in a cohort sampled during active COVID-19. The CDR3 runs from the conserved cysteine through the conserved F or W. The D gene is left open where the match is weak. Where a row states a size, it is once, few, many or the class of an expanded clone; other rows omit it.

D gene	V gene	clone size	J gene	CDR3 protein	CDR3 DNA
NA	TRBV5-6	NA	TRBJ2-2	CASSSPGGELFF	TGTGCCAGCAGCTCGCCAGGGGGGGAGCTGTTTTTT
NA	TRBV5-4	NA	TRBJ1-2	CASSLDPGEWGYTF	TGTGCCAGCAGCTTGGACCCAGGGGAATGGGGCTACACCTTC
NA	TRBV11-2	NA	TRBJ1-4	CASREVSGANEKLFF	TGTGCCAGCCGAGAGGTTTCGGGTGCTAATGAAAAACTGTTTTTT
NA	TRBV15	NA	TRBJ2-7	CATSRDLGRFYEQYF	TGTGCCACCAGCAGAGATCTTGGCAGGTTCTACGAGCAGTACTTC
NA	TRBV5-1	NA	TRBJ1-3	CASSSGSAAGNTIYF	TGCGCCAGCAGCTCGGGGAGTGCTGCTGGAAACACCATATATTTT
TRBD1	TRBV18	NA	TRBJ2-7	CASSPRDSSYEQYF	TGTGCCAGCTCGCCCCGGGACAGCTCCTACGAGCAGTACTTC
TRBD1	TRBV28	once	TRBJ1-2	CASSQGQGRYGYTF	TGTGCCAGCAGTCAGGGACAGGGTCGGTATGGCTACACCTTC
NA	TRBV5-4	few	TRBJ2-7	CASSLGPGVYEQYF	TGTGCCAGCAGCTTGGGCCCGGGAGTCTACGAGCAGTACTTC
NA	TRBV9	NA	TRBJ1-1	CASSPAMNTEAFF	TGTGCCAGCAGCCCCGCTATGAACACTGAAGCTTTCTTT
TRBD2	TRBV19	NA	TRBJ2-7	CASSISAAGVYEQYF	TGTGCCAGTAGTATATCCGCAGCGGGAGTCTACGAGCAGTACTTC
TRBD1	TRBV28	NA	TRBJ1-5	CASRLTGVQPQHF	TGTGCCAGCAGGCTCACAGGGGTTCAGCCCCAGCATTTT
TRBD1	TRBV5-5	few	TRBJ2-7	CASSRGQTTTYEQYF	TGTGCCAGCAGTCGGGGACAGACTACGACCTACGAGCAGTACTTC
NA	TRBV6-6	few	TRBJ1-2	CASSGEVSYYGYTF	TGTGCCAGCAGTGGGGAGGTATCTTACTATGGCTACACCTTC
NA	TRBV9	NA	TRBJ2-5	CASSVGGYGETQYF	TGTGCCAGCAGCGTAGGCGGCTACGGGGAGACCCAGTACTTC
TRBD1	TRBV19	NA	TRBJ1-5	CASSIGPMAGGSNQPQHF	TGTGCCAGTAGTATAGGACCCATGGCAGGGGGTAGCAATCAGCCCCAGCATTTT
NA	TRBV28	NA	TRBJ2-7	CASSLVGLQYF	TGTGCCAGCAGTTTAGTGGGCCTGCAGTACTTC
NA	TRBV30	NA	TRBJ1-6	CAWGRKEGNSPLHF	TGTGCCTGGGGGCGGAAGGAGGGGAATTCACCCCTCCACTTT
TRBD1	TRBV19	few	TRBJ1-4	CASSPGTATNEKLFF	TGTGCCAGTAGTCCAGGGACAGCAACTAATGAAAAACTGTTTTTT
TRBD2	TRBV9	NA	TRBJ2-7	CASSATSGRTYEQYF	TGTGCCAGCAGTGCGACTAGCGGGAGAACCTACGAGCAGTACTTC
TRBD1	TRBV25-1	NA	TRBJ2-1	CASSGQGKGQFF	TGTGCCAGCAGCGGACAGGGAAAAGGGCAGTTCTTC
TRBD2	TRBV27	NA	TRBJ2-7	CASSPPGLAGYEQYF	TGTGCCAGCAGTCCACCGGGACTAGCGGGATACGAGCAGTACTTC
NA	TRBV6-1	NA	TRBJ1-6	CASSEIWAGGVSPLHF	TGTGCCAGCAGTGAAATCTGGGCCGGAGGGGTTTCACCCCTCCACTTT
TRBD1	TRBV6-6	NA	TRBJ2-7	CGAGTGAIYEQYF	TGCGGAGCCGGGACAGGGGCGATCTACGAGCAGTACTTC
TRBD1	TRBV24-1	NA	TRBJ2-1	CATSGQVNNEQFF	TGTGCCACCTCTGGACAGGTTAACAATGAGCAGTTCTTC
TRBD2	TRBV2	NA	TRBJ2-1	CASDGTSVYNEQFF	TGTGCCAGCGACGGGACTAGCGTTTACAATGAGCAGTTCTTC
TRBD2	TRBV5-1	NA	TRBJ2-1	CASSSGTSGRGNEQFF	TGCGCCAGCAGCTCCGGGACTAGCGGTCGAGGGAATGAGCAGTTCTTC
NA	TRBV19	NA	TRBJ2-1	CASSIAADYNEQFF	TGTGCCAGTAGTATTGCAGCGGACTACAATGAGCAGTTCTTC
NA	TRBV6-6	NA	TRBJ1-4	CASSRSNEKLFF	TGTGCCAGCAGTCGGAGTAATGAAAAACTGTTTTTT
TRBD1	TRBV27	few	TRBJ1-1	CASSLGYRGGTEAFF	TGTGCCAGCAGTTTAGGGTACAGGGGTGGGACTGAAGCTTTCTTT
NA	TRBV7-2	NA	TRBJ2-5	CASSIGGGPQETQYF	TGTGCCAGCAGCATCGGGGGAGGACCCCAGGAGACCCAGTACTTC
NA	TRBV30	NA	TRBJ2-7	CAWSGNSDEQYF	TGTGCCTGGTCGGGAAATTCGGACGAGCAGTACTTC
TRBD2	TRBV18	NA	TRBJ2-7	CASSPFLAGGFEQYF	TGTGCCAGCTCCCCATTCCTAGCGGGAGGGTTCGAGCAGTACTTC
NA	TRBV28	NA	TRBJ2-7	CASAQTGGLNEQYF	TGTGCCAGCGCCCAGACCGGGGGATTGAACGAGCAGTACTTC
NA	TRBV30	once	TRBJ2-5	CAWSGGDGQETQYF	TGTGCCTGGAGTGGGGGCGACGGCCAAGAGACCCAGTACTTC
TRBD1	TRBV7-8	NA	TRBJ2-7	CASSLLTGGVSGEQYF	TGTGCCAGCAGCTTGTTGACAGGGGGCGTTTCAGGCGAGCAGTACTTC
NA	TRBV19	NA	TRBJ1-1	CASSSQVNTEAFF	TGTGCCAGTAGTTCACAGGTGAACACTGAAGCTTTCTTT
NA	TRBV29-1	NA	TRBJ2-5	CSVLRETQYF	TGCAGCGTTTTGAGGGAGACCCAGTACTTC
NA	TRBV6-2/TRBV6-3	NA	TRBJ2-2	CASSPSTGTGELFF	TGTGCCAGCAGCCCCTCGACAGGAACCGGGGAGCTGTTTTTT
TRBD2	TRBV7-2	NA	TRBJ2-1	CASSLEGVGTSGYNEQFF	TGTGCCAGCAGCTTAGAAGGAGTTGGGACTAGCGGCTACAATGAGCAGTTCTTC
NA	TRBV18	NA	TRBJ2-6	CASSPQTRYGANVLTF	TGTGCCAGCTCACCACAAACTCGGTATGGGGCCAACGTCCTGACTTTC
NA	TRBV10-3	NA	TRBJ1-2	CAISELGTNYGYTF	TGTGCCATCAGTGAGCTTGGGACAAACTATGGCTACACCTTC
TRBD2	TRBV7-9	NA	TRBJ2-3	CASNLRTSGRAADTQYF	TGTGCCAGCAACCTCAGGACTAGCGGGAGGGCCGCAGATACGCAGTATTTT
TRBD1	TRBV18	NA	TRBJ2-7	CASSPLMAGGYEQYF	TGTGCCAGCTCACCCCTTATGGCAGGGGGCTACGAGCAGTACTTC
NA	TRBV4-3	NA	TRBJ2-2	CASSREWGWNTGELFF	TGCGCCAGCAGCCGGGAGTGGGGATGGAACACCGGGGAGCTGTTTTTT
TRBD1	TRBV6-5	NA	TRBJ1-2	CASSYSAGGYGYTF	TGTGCCAGCAGTTACTCGGCAGGGGGCTATGGCTACACCTTC